Listed here are 7 T cell receptor beta chains from one sample, sequenced in a study of response to subunit inactivated influenza vaccine. MiXCR, applied by TCRdb to the RT-PCR reads, yields one record per CDR3 protein. The sample shows more than 550,000 distinct CDR3 sequences, about 11% of them seen only once. These same records also appear under a second study, on T cells expressing NK-cell markers. As that report states: 5'RACE template switching with UMIs produced the TCR beta cDNA.

The sequences come from PBMCs from blood, collected on the day of vaccination. The receptors derive from a man aged 45-60 years who received an inactivated influenza vaccine.

This clonotype has ten or more counts. The chain is built from TRBV30 and TRBJ2-7; a weak D match, TRBD2 (6 bases). This CDR3 is built from 15 residues. The V and J ends lost 3 bases and 2 bases respectively, with 17 bases between them. Germline assignment: CDR1 GTSNPN and CDR2 SVGIG (reference sequence). The CDR3 here is CAWSGGPTRTYEQYF. Written as DNA, the CDR3 is TGTGCCTGGAGCGGAGGGCCTACAAGGACCTACGAGCAGTACTTC.

The CDR3 sequence is CSARGSGTQYF. Here the CDR3 DNA reads TGCAGTGCTAGAGGAAGCGGGACCCAGTACTTC. V usage is TRBV20-1 and J usage is TRBJ2-5, with D possibly TRBD2 on 5 matching bases. From germline, CDR1 is DFQATT and CDR2 SNEGSKA (reference sequence). V was pared by 1 base and J by 7 bases, with 7 bases between. This CDR3 is built from 11 residues.

This clonotype came up a few times. The chain employs TRBV7-8 and TRBJ1-1; D gene uncertain. The V end lost 1 base, the J end lost 1 base, and 10 bases lay between the germline ends. Germline-derived CDR1 and CDR2 are SGHVS and FQNEAQ. The CDR3 has 15 amino acids. CDR3 protein: CASSLVAVKNTEAFF. In DNA, the CDR3 is TGTGCCAGCAGCTTAGTGGCGGTAAAGAACACTGAAGCTTTCTTT.

A note on this clonotype: The junction departs from the called germline gene at one end, perhaps through a read error. This chain joins TRBV7-7 and TRBJ2-7, with D tentatively TRBD1 (6 bases). CDR1 and CDR2 (germline): SSHAT, FNYEAQ (reference sequence). CDR3 size: 18 residues. In DNA, the CDR3 is TGTGCTAGCAGCTTTTTCTGGGGTCCCCAGGGGCCTCCCTACGAGCAGTACTTC. It codes for CASSFFWGPQGPPYEQYF.

This clonotype occurred many times. The gene calls are TRBV14 and TRBJ2-1; TRBD1 might be the D (5 bases). Germline values: CDR1 SGHDN, CDR2 FVKESK. V was trimmed by 2 bases and J by 6 bases, leaving 14 bases between them. The CDR3 length is 15 residues. This chain's CDR3 is CASSQSSREGNEQFF. DNA for the CDR3: TGTGCCAGCAGCCAAAGCTCCAGGGAAGGCAATGAGCAGTTCTTC.

The chain has TRBV7-9 and TRBJ2-1; 10 positions agree with TRBD2. The trim removed 3 bases at V and 7 bases at J, leaving 12 bases unmatched. The CDR3 spans 17 residues. CDR1 and CDR2 (germline): SEHNR, FQNEAQ (reference sequence). The CDR3 coding sequence is TGTGCCAGCAGCTTTTCGGATAGCGGGAGGTTGAAGAATGAGCAGTTCTTC. As protein: CASSFSDSGRLKNEQFF.

CDR3 amino acids: CAWSVGWGDMNSYEQYF. DNA of the CDR3: TGTGCCTGGAGTGTAGGGTGGGGGGACATGAACAGCTACGAGCAGTACTTC. The gene calls are TRBV30 and TRBJ2-7; D could derive from TRBD1 or TRBD2 (6 bases each). V lost 0 bases to trimming and J lost 3 bases, with 21 bases between them. The CDR3 loop spans 17 amino acids. The V gene's germline CDR1 is GTSNPN and CDR2 SVGIG (reference sequence).